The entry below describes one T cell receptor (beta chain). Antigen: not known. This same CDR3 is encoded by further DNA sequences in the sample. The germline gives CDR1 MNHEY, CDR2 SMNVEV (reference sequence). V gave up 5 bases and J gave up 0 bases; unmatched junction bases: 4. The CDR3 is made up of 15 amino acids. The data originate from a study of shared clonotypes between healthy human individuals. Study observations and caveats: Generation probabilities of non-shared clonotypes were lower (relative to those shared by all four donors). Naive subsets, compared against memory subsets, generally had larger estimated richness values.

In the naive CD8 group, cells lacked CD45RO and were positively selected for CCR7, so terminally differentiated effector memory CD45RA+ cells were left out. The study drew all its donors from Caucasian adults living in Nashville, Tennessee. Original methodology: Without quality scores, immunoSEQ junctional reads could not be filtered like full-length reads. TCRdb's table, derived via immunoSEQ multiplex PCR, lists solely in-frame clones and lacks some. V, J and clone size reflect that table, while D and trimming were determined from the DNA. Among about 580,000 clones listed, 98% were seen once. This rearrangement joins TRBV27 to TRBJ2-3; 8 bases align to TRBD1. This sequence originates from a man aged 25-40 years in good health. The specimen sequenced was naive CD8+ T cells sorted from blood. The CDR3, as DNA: TGTGCCAGCAGTCTCCGGGACAGGAGCACAGATACGCAGTATTTT. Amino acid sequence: CASSLRDRSTDTQYF.